The source of this TCR beta chain is a study of PD-1 blockade in mismatch repair-deficient tumors (dated by TCRdb to about 2017). Looking at the study overall: Between September 2013 and late 2016, the trial enrolled about 78 consecutive patients with roughly twelve types of mismatch repair-deficient cancer, all of whom had received prior treatment and were progressing. Tumor-associated T cell clones in the peripheral blood of patients responding to PD-1 blockade were tracked using deep sequencing of TCR CDR3 regions.

This clone was counted only a few times. Its antigen is still unknown. Per-nucleotide qualities are absent, and no much larger clonotype sits a single base away. The CDR3 contains 13 residues, cysteine and phenylalanine counted. Kept here is only the CDR3 DNA, which spans 39 bases and is read in frame from base 1. CDR1 MNHEY and CDR2 SVGAGI were looked up in the germline V gene. V is clipped by 0 bases and J by 6 bases, and the sequence between their germline boundaries is 6 bases long. Results and caveats for the whole study, not just this receptor: Tumor-resident clones, often undetectable in blood before treatment, expanded rapidly after pembrolizumab and then contracted, generally before radiologic responses.

Library preparation was by the immunoSEQ multiplex PCR assay. Entries here come from immuneACCESS through TCRdb and include only in-frame sequences with V and J called. Some clones fail to appear in such tables; in the studies checked, an unresolved V gene covers under half of the shortfall, and the cause of the remainder is unknown. The sample profile shows tens of thousands of clones; 84% of them were found once. The ten largest clones capture roughly 17% of the sample. Mismatch repair deficiency was established in every enrolled patient by polymerase chain reaction or immunohistochemistry. TCR sequencing was carried out for three patients who responded to pembrolizumab therapy. Pembrolizumab PD-1 blockade was prospectively tested in advanced mismatch repair-deficient cancers, regardless of tissue of origin, in the phase II trial. Peripheral blood T cell samples were collected serially, before PD-1 blockade began and at several time points afterward. The timing of each blood sample was reported as weeks after the first dose of pembrolizumab.

This sequence originates from an adult with mismatch repair-deficient cancer. Recombination joined TRBV6-5 with TRBJ1-5; the D gene cannot be resolved reliably. The sample in question was peripheral blood, obtained 2 weeks after starting pembrolizumab. The sequenced DNA: TGTGCCAGCAGTTACTCGACGGGTCAGCCCCAGCATTTT. This codes for CASSYSTGQPQHF.